The 4 T cell receptor beta chains in this list originate from one sample, sequenced in a study of T-cell reconstitution after alpha-beta-depleted transplantation in children. Unique molecular identifiers featured in how the TCRbeta library was prepared. From the PCR reads, TCRdb called clonotypes with MiXCR, one entry per CDR3 protein. Of about 300,000 distinct CDR3 sequences listed, over 9% were seen once; the top ten hold approximately 7%. This specimen was PBMCs, taken before TCRalphabeta/CD19-depleted stem cell transplant. The receptors stem from a boy younger than two with acute myeloid leukemia, due to receive a stem cell transplant.

This clonotype came up many times. The chain uses TRBV5-1 and TRBJ2-2; D unresolved. Germline V gives CDR1 SGHRS, CDR2 YFSETQ. The CDR3 totals 16 residues. V gave up 3 bases and J gave up 1 base, with 13 bases separating them. CDR3 nucleotides: TGCGCCAGCAGCTGGTTCGGGCCCCAGAACACCGGGGAGCTGTTTTTT. It encodes CASSWFGPQNTGELFF.

This clonotype was seen a single time. The chain has TRBV5-6 and TRBJ2-4; a possible D gene is TRBD2 (5 bases). Trimming pared 0 bases from V and 0 bases from J, leaving 10 bases between. This CDR3 contains 16 residues. In germline, CDR1 is SGHDT, CDR2 YYEEEE. The CDR3 DNA reads as TGTGCCAGCAGCTTGGCCGGGATTGGAGCCAAAAACATTCAGTACTTC. Residues: CASSLAGIGAKNIQYF.

This clonotype was seen at least ten times. The J gene is TRBJ2-7, the V gene TRBV12-3 or TRBV12-4, with a weak D call TRBD1 (8 bases). Trimming cost V 2 bases and J 4 bases, with 18 bases left between them. The CDR3 totals 16 residues. The CDR3 here is CASSLQGAGAGYEQYF. DNA of the CDR3: TGTGCCAGCAGTTTACAGGGGGCGGGAGCGGGGTACGAGCAGTACTTC.

The rearrangement links TRBV7-8 to TRBJ1-4; maybe TRBD1 (5 bases). The length of the CDR3 is 11 residues. Germline CDR1 reads SGHVS; CDR2 reads FQNEAQ. V was pared by 5 bases and J by 10 bases, with 8 bases between. DNA of the CDR3: TGTGCCAGCAGCCAAGGGACAAAACTGTTTTTT. Translated, it gives CASSQGTKLFF. Full variable domain (missing parts from reference TRBV7-8 and TRBJ1-4): GAGVSQSPRYKVAKRGQDVALRCDPISGHVSLFWYQQALGQGPEFLTYFQNEAQLDKSGLPSDRFFAERPEGSVSTLKIQRTQQEDSAVYLCASSQGTKLFFGSGTQLSVL.